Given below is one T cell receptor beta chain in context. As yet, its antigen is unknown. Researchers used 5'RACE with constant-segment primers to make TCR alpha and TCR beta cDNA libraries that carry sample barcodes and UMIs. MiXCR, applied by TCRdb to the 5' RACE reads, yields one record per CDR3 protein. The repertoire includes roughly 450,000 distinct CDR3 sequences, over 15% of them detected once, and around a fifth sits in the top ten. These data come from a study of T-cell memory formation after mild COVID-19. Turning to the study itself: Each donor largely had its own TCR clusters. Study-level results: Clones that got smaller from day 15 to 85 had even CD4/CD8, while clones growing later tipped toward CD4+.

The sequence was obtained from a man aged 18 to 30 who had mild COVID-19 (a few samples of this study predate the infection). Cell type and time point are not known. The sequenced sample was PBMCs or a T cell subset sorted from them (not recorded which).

The CDR3, as DNA: TGTGCCAGCAGTTTATTTCTAGAACAGACCCAGTACTTC. It specifies CASSLFLEQTQYF. The rearrangement links TRBV12-3 or TRBV12-4 to TRBJ2-5, with D hard to call. V lost 2 bases and J 6 bases, leaving 10 bases between the germline ends. The CDR3 is 13 residues long.